One and the same sample provided the 31 T cell receptor beta chains below, sequenced in a study of blood T cells in healthy people across ages. A second PCR of roughly 7 to 11 cycles used a sample-barcoded 5' primer and a J-beta primer mix. TCRdb redid the calling of the 5' RACE reads with MiXCR, one entry per CDR3 protein. The sample has about 630,000 distinct CDR3 sequences, under 25% seen once. The specimen was blood. The origin of the receptors is an older man in good health.

This rearrangement joins TRBV7-2 to TRBJ2-2, with 8 positions matching TRBD1. Germline V lookup: CDR1 SGHTA, CDR2 FQGNSA. The V segment lost 1 base and the J segment 3 bases; nucleotides outside the gene matches: 4. The CDR3 totals 16 residues. CDR3 in amino acids: CASSLGQGTYTGELFF. CDR3 DNA: TGTGCCAGCAGCTTAGGACAGGGGACTTACACCGGGGAGCTGTTTTTT.

The chain joins TRBV7-8 to TRBJ2-7, with 8 nucleotides matching TRBD1. This CDR3 region has 15 residues. Germline V gives CDR1 SGHVS, CDR2 FQNEAQ. After removal of 3 bases from V and 0 bases from J, the junction contained 4 bases not matched to a gene. The CDR3 sequence: CASSFRTGFSYEQYF. CDR3 coding DNA: TGTGCCAGCAGCTTCAGGACAGGGTTCTCCTACGAGCAGTACTTC.

The J gene is TRBJ1-1, the V gene TRBV15, with 9 bases lining up with TRBD1. The ends lost 0 bases at V and 1 base at J; junction bases unmatched: 3. Germline CDR1 and CDR2: LNHNV and YYDKDF (reference sequence). The length of the CDR3 is 16 residues. The chain's CDR3 is CATSRDPGQGNTEAFF. The CDR3 DNA is TGTGCCACCAGCAGAGATCCGGGACAGGGGAACACTGAAGCTTTCTTT.

Comment on this clonotype: One junction end disagrees with the germline gene, perhaps due to a read error. The chain carries TRBV3-1 and TRBJ2-2, with D possibly being TRBD2 (5 bases). Germline loops: CDR1 LGHDT, CDR2 YNNKEL (reference sequence). The CDR3 spans 15 residues. The CDR3 is CACSDPGINTGELFF. CDR3 sequence (DNA): TGTGCCTGCAGCGACCCGGGAATCAACACCGGGGAGCTGTTTTTT.

This chain joins TRBV27 and TRBJ2-5; D is ambiguous. There are 14 residues in the CDR3. Germline CDR1 reads MNHEY; CDR2 reads SMNVEV (reference sequence). V lost 2 bases and J 5 bases, leaving 12 bases between the germline ends. CDR3 sequence (DNA): TGTGCCAGCAGTTTACATTACCGTATGGAGACCCAGTACTTC. Encoded protein: CASSLHYRMETQYF.

This clonotype has just a few counts. The chain employs TRBV20-1 and TRBJ2-3, with 10 bases matching TRBD2. Trimming removed 3 bases from V and 3 bases from J; junction bases left unmatched: 3. This CDR3 region has 14 residues. From germline, CDR1 is DFQATT and CDR2 SNEGSKA (reference sequence). DNA for the CDR3: TGCAGTGCTAGTCTAGCGGGAGCGACAGATACGCAGTATTTT. It translates to CSASLAGATDTQYF.

As for this clonotype: One junction end does not reproduce the germline sequence, and a read error may be involved. The rearrangement uses TRBV3-1 and TRBJ2-5; TRBD2 agrees at 9 bases. Germline V lookup: CDR1 LGHDT, CDR2 YNNKEL (reference sequence). CDR3 length equals 15 residues. In DNA, the CDR3 is TGTGCCAGCAGCTCAGGACTAGCGCCGTTCGGAGAGCAGTACTTT. Amino acid sequence: CASSSGLAPFGEQYF.

This clonotype was observed a handful of times. The V call is TRBV7-9, the J call TRBJ2-3, with 9 positions matching TRBD1. Looked up from germline, CDR1 is SEHNR and CDR2 is FQNEAQ (reference sequence). The CDR3 is 16 residues long. Trimming cost V 5 bases and J 5 bases; bases outside gene matches: 11. The CDR3 coding sequence is TGTGCCAGCAGCAAATCCACAGGGGGCGCAGAAGATACGCAGTATTTT. It codes for CASSKSTGGAEDTQYF.

This clonotype was counted between two and nine times. The chain couples TRBV10-3 to TRBJ1-4, with D uncertain. V lost 4 bases and J 0 bases, leaving 9 bases between the germline ends. This CDR3 is 15 amino acids long. Germline CDR1 and CDR2: ENHRY and SYGVKD. CDR3 protein: CAISGGEATNEKLFF. The CDR3 DNA sequence: TGTGCCATCAGTGGTGGGGAGGCAACTAATGAAAAACTGTTTTTT.

The chain joins TRBV7-9 to TRBJ1-4; D unresolved. V was clipped by 1 base and J by 3 bases, with 9 bases between them. The CDR3 sequence is 15 residues long. The V gene's germline CDR1 is SEHNR and CDR2 FQNEAQ (reference sequence). CDR3 sequence (DNA): TGTGCCAGCAGCTTAGACAGCACCTCTAATGAAAAACTGTTTTTT. Its translation: CASSLDSTSNEKLFF.

This rearrangement joins TRBV3-1 to TRBJ2-1; maybe TRBD2 (5 bases). Trimming took 4 bases from V and 4 from J, leaving 14 bases between them. Germline lookup yields CDR1 LGHDT and CDR2 YNNKEL (reference sequence). This CDR3 has 15 amino acids. The DNA of the CDR3 is TGTGCCAGCAGCCCTTGGGCCGGCGGGTACAATGAGCAGTTCTTC. Amino acid sequence: CASSPWAGGYNEQFF.

About this clonotype: This could be a read error, since a much larger clone is one nucleotide away. The chain is built from TRBV6-5 and TRBJ1-4; the match to TRBD1 covers 7 bases. Looked up from germline, CDR1 is MNHEY and CDR2 is SVGAGI. The CDR3 sequence is 19 residues long. The CDR3 nucleotides are TGTGCCAGCAGTTTCGAAGGGACAGCTGGGAGGAGGACTAATGAAAAACTGGTTTTT. This gives the protein CASSFEGTAGRRTNEKLVF.

This clonotype has just a few counts. V usage is TRBV4-1 and J usage is TRBJ1-1; D gene ambiguous. This CDR3 region has 15 residues. The ends were cut back, 1 base at V and 5 bases at J, with 14 bases in the middle. CDR1 is MGHRA and CDR2 is YSYEKL in the germline V gene. CDR3 DNA sequence: TGCGCCAGCAGCCAAGTTAAGTCCGGGGTGACTGAAGCTTTCTTT. Protein: CASSQVKSGVTEAFF.

This clonotype was counted ten times or more. V gene TRBV28 combines with J gene TRBJ2-5; D unclear. From germline, CDR1 is MDHEN and CDR2 SYDVKM. This CDR3 is 13 amino acids long. Trimming removed 5 bases from V and 4 bases from J, with 11 bases in between. The CDR3 sequence is CASSSPERETQYF. The CDR3 DNA is TGTGCCAGCAGTAGCCCTGAGCGAGAGACCCAGTACTTC.

This clonotype was seen ten or more times. V gene TRBV5-1 combines with J gene TRBJ2-3; the D gene is possibly TRBD1 (5 bases). V lost 1 base and J lost 2, with 8 bases in between. The CDR3 sequence is 14 residues long. CDR1 and CDR2 from the germline V gene are SGHRS and YFSETQ. This chain's CDR3 is CASSLRTNTDTQYF. The CDR3 region has the DNA TGCGCCAGCAGCTTGAGGACAAACACAGATACGCAGTATTTT.

This clonotype was detected a few times. The chain is built from TRBV6-2 or TRBV6-3 and TRBJ1-1; 8 bases are a match to TRBD1. The germline CDR1 and CDR2 sequences are MNHEY and SVGEGT. V trimming: 7 bases; J trimming: 8 bases; junction bases outside the gene matches: 3. The CDR3 has 11 residues. The CDR3 DNA is TGTGCCAGCAACCAGGGGGCAGAAGCTTTCTTT. It yields the protein CASNQGAEAFF.

There are many counts of this clonotype. This chain links TRBV10-3 with TRBJ2-5; 7 nucleotides match TRBD2. Germline V CDR1 and CDR2: ENHRY, SYGVKD. After removal of 4 bases from V and 2 bases from J, the junction contained 13 bases not matched to a gene. The CDR3 runs to 17 residues. CDR3 nucleotide sequence: TGTGCCATCAGTGTAGGGGTTGAGCGGGAAGCTCAAGAGACCCAGTACTTC. It translates to CAISVGVEREAQETQYF.

The rearrangement links TRBV6-5 to TRBJ2-5, with 9 bases fitting TRBD2. Germline assignment: CDR1 MNHEY and CDR2 SVGAGI. This CDR3 has 18 residues. V dropped 0 bases and J dropped 4; count of bases not matched to a gene: 12. The CDR3 sequence is CASSYSPGAGGSGETQYF. CDR3 nucleotide sequence: TGTGCCAGCAGTTACTCGCCGGGAGCGGGAGGTTCTGGAGAGACCCAGTACTTC.

This clonotype was seen only a few times. Possible read error: a much larger clone is one base away. This rearrangement joins TRBV7-9 to TRBJ2-3; TRBD2 is a possible D gene (6 bases). Trimming took off 5 bases at V and 0 bases at J, with 12 bases between the two ends. Per the germline V gene, CDR1 is SEHNR and CDR2 is FQNEAQ (reference sequence). This CDR3 spans 15 amino acids. Here the CDR3 DNA reads TGTGCCAGCAGCACAACTAGCAGGAGCACAGATACGCAGTATTTT. Its translation is CASSTTSRSTDTQYF. The full variable domain, in which reference TRBV7-9 and TRBJ2-3 provide the parts outside the CDR3, is DTGVSQNPRHKITKRGQNVTFRCDPISEHNRLYWYRQTLGQGPEFLTYFQNEAQLEKSRLLSDRFSAERPKGSFSTLEIQRTEQGDSAMYLCASSTTSRSTDTQYFGPGTRLTVL.

This chain connects TRBV28 to TRBJ2-5; unclear D gene. This CDR3 is 16 amino acids long. Germline values: CDR1 MDHEN, CDR2 SYDVKM. The germline V and J ends were trimmed by 5 bases and 2 bases, with 18 bases remaining between them. CDR3 protein: CASSPLMAFGQETQYF. CDR3 sequence (DNA): TGTGCCAGCAGTCCCCTAATGGCATTCGGACAAGAGACCCAGTACTTC.

The chain has TRBV28 and TRBJ1-5, with 8 bases lining up with TRBD1. Trimming at V came to 5 bases and at J to 3 bases, leaving 9 bases not matched to a gene. This CDR3 contains 16 residues. Germline assignment: CDR1 MDHEN and CDR2 SYDVKM. This chain's CDR3 is CASSNRQGTSNQPQHF. The CDR3 DNA reads as TGTGCCAGCAGTAACAGACAGGGGACTTCCAATCAGCCCCAGCATTTT.

This clonotype was seen a handful of times. V usage is TRBV27 and J usage is TRBJ2-4; D possibly corresponds to TRBD1 (6 bases). Germline CDR1 reads MNHEY; CDR2 reads SMNVEV (reference sequence). V was clipped by 6 bases and J by 1 base, with 13 bases between them. The CDR3 is 15 residues long. The CDR3 loop reads CASRDRLGAKNIQYF. The CDR3 coding sequence is TGTGCCAGCAGAGACAGGTTGGGGGCCAAAAACATTCAGTACTTC.

Concerning this clonotype: This is likely a read error, given that the CDR3 carries no conserved phenylalanine or tryptophan at its end. The chain combines TRBV6-1 with TRBJ2-7; D tentatively reads TRBD1 or TRBD2 (5 bases each). Germline-derived CDR1 and CDR2 are MNHNS and SASEGT. Trimming left V 3 bases short and J 7 bases short, with 13 bases between. This CDR3 has 13 amino acids. For the CDR3, the DNA is TGTGCCAGCAGTGACTTTCGGGACGGAGAGCAGTACCTC. Its protein is CASSDFRDGEQYL.

This clonotype was detected once. J is TRBJ1-1 and V is TRBV20-1; D remains ambiguous. Trimming shortened V by 1 base and J by 1 base, and 7 bases separated the two germline ends. The CDR3 is 13 residues long. CDR1 DFQATT and CDR2 SNEGSKA come from the germline V gene (reference sequence). The CDR3, as DNA: TGCAGTGCTAGAGCTCAGAAGAACACTGAAGCTTTCTTT. It codes for CSARAQKNTEAFF.

There are a few counts of this clonotype. One end of the junction varies from germline; a read error may be responsible. This chain uses TRBV7-2 with TRBJ2-5, with a weak D call TRBD2 (6 bases). This CDR3 is built from 12 residues. Germline V lookup: CDR1 SGHTA, CDR2 FQGNSA. The CDR3 region has the DNA TGTGCCAGCAGCTTAGCCCGGGAGACCCGGTACTTC. As protein: CASSLARETRYF.

This clonotype was counted between two and nine times. V and J are TRBV4-3 and TRBJ2-3; the D gene is possibly TRBD2 (6 bases). The CDR3 totals 15 residues. Germline V gene data show CDR1 as LGHNA and CDR2 as YSLEER. Trimming pared 2 bases from V and 1 base from J, leaving 10 bases between. The CDR3: CASSQLEGGTDTQYF. CDR3 DNA: TGCGCCAGCAGCCAATTGGAGGGAGGCACAGATACGCAGTATTTT.

J is TRBJ2-1 and V is TRBV12-3 or TRBV12-4; 7 bases are shared with TRBD2. Unmatched junction bases numbered 6, after V lost 6 bases and J lost 13 bases. There are 11 residues in the CDR3. In DNA, the CDR3 is TGTGCCAGCAGGCTCCGGGACTATCAGTTCTTC. Amino acids: CASRLRDYQFF.

This clonotype was seen a handful of times. The chain uses TRBV28 and TRBJ2-4, with TRBD1 matching 7 bases. With V trimmed by 6 bases and J by 0 bases, 5 bases remained unmatched. The CDR3 contains 15 residues. Germline V lookup: CDR1 MDHEN, CDR2 SYDVKM. The CDR3: CASRGTVGAKNIQYF. The CDR3 bases are TGTGCCAGCAGAGGGACAGTAGGAGCCAAAAACATTCAGTACTTC.

CDR3 region: CSAGQDRETQYF. The CDR3 bases are TGCAGTGCAGGGCAGGATAGGGAGACCCAGTACTTC. The chain carries TRBV20-1 and TRBJ2-5; D is uncertain. V was clipped by 6 bases and J by 5 bases, with 13 bases between them. The CDR3 is 12 amino acids. The V gene's germline CDR1 is DFQATT and CDR2 SNEGSKA (reference sequence).

This clonotype was recorded only once. The chain couples TRBV29-1 to TRBJ1-2, with D maybe TRBD1 (5 bases). The CDR3 totals 14 residues. V was shortened by 6 bases and J by 4 bases, with 18 bases between the two germline ends. Germline values: CDR1 SQVTM, CDR2 ANQGSEA. The chain's CDR3 is CSVPTMGGVYGYTF. DNA of the CDR3: TGCAGCGTGCCGACCATGGGGGGAGTCTATGGCTACACCTTC.

Remarks on this clonotype: Since the CDR3 does not end with the conserved phenylalanine or tryptophan, this likely comes from a read error. This chain uses TRBV10-3 with TRBJ2-7; 13 bases map to TRBD2. The CDR3 extends over 18 amino acids. The V gene end was trimmed by 2 bases and the J gene end by 3 bases; junction bases not matched to a gene: 10. CDR1 and CDR2 from the germline V gene are ENHRY and SYGVKD. CDR3 sequence reads: CAISEPGGLAGFDYEQYL. CDR3 nucleotides: TGTGCCATCAGTGAGCCAGGGGGACTAGCGGGATTCGACTACGAGCAGTACCTC.